The next 11 T cell receptor beta chains were all read from a single sample in a study of blood T cell repertoires in COVID-19. Measured with immunoSEQ multiplex PCR; TCRdb has only the in-frame clones, and not every one. The sample has about 200,000 clones; about nine tenths are singletons. Material: PBMCs or T cells enriched from blood (not recorded which). Receptors originate from a man aged 25 to 40 who had recovered from COVID-19.

V gene TRBV10-3 combines with J gene TRBJ1-1; TRBD1 matches 11 bases. Germline trimming cut 5 bases from V and 7 bases from J; bases unmatched to any gene: 6. The CDR3 is made up of 14 amino acids. Germline CDR1 ENHRY, CDR2 SYGVKD. The CDR3 DNA is TGTGCCATCAGTTATAGGGACAGGGGGAATGAAGCTTTCTTT. Its protein is CAISYRDRGNEAFF.

The chain uses TRBV27 and TRBJ1-2; D gene ambiguous. The V end was cut by 2 bases, the J end by 7 bases, with 17 bases between. Germline values: CDR1 MNHEY, CDR2 SMNVEV (reference sequence). This CDR3 is 15 amino acids long. The CDR3 DNA sequence: TGTGCCAGCAGTTTAGTTTTCCATGTGTCTAGTGGCTACACCTTC. Translating it yields CASSLVFHVSSGYTF.

The V call is TRBV4-1, the J call TRBJ1-5, with 7 bases aligning to TRBD1. The CDR3 length is 14 residues. Germline lookup yields CDR1 MGHRA and CDR2 YSYEKL. The trim removed 4 bases at V and 0 bases at J, leaving 0 bases unmatched. Written as DNA, the CDR3 is TGCGCCAGCAGCCGACAGGGTAGCAATCAGCCCCAGCATTTT. The encoded protein is CASSRQGSNQPQHF.

The chain joins TRBV6-2 or TRBV6-3 to TRBJ2-7; D not certain. This CDR3 is 11 amino acids long. The V gene's germline CDR1 is MNHEY and CDR2 SVGEGT. Trimming took off 5 bases at V and 1 base at J, with 3 bases between the two ends. CDR3 coding DNA: TGTGCCAGCAGTCAGTCCTACGAGCAGTACTTC. Translation gives CASSQSYEQYF.

This chain links TRBV27 with TRBJ1-6, with TRBD1 matching over 10 bases. Germline trimming cut 6 bases from V and 1 base from J; bases unmatched to any gene: 18. Per the germline V gene, CDR1 is MNHEY and CDR2 is SMNVEV (reference sequence). The length of the CDR3 is 21 residues. Written as DNA, the CDR3 is TGTGCCAGCAGCCCGAACCCAATCATCGGACAGGGGGTGTCCTATAATTCACCCCTCCACTTT. Translating it yields CASSPNPIIGQGVSYNSPLHF.

The V and J genes are TRBV7-9 and TRBJ1-5; a possible D gene is TRBD1 (5 bases). Per the germline V gene, CDR1 is SEHNR and CDR2 is FQNEAQ (reference sequence). V was trimmed by 5 bases and J by 4 bases, leaving 12 bases between them. This CDR3 is 14 amino acids long. CDR3 coding DNA: TGTGCCAGCAGCCCGTCGGGGGGAAATCAGCCCCAGCATTTT. Encoded protein: CASSPSGGNQPQHF.

This clone was observed a few times. V and J are TRBV9 and TRBJ1-5, with a possible D match to TRBD1 (6 bases). Germline values: CDR1 SGDLS, CDR2 YYNGEE. The CDR3 is 14 residues long. V was shortened by 3 bases and J by 8 bases, with 15 bases between the two germline ends. CDR3 coding DNA: TGTGCCAGCAGCGAGGGGGACGGTTTTGAGCCCCAGCATTTT. Its translation: CASSEGDGFEPQHF.

CDR3 in DNA: TGTGCCAGTTCAGGGACACCTAATCAGCCCCAGCATTTT. Translated, it gives CASSGTPNQPQHF. The chain joins TRBV19 to TRBJ1-5, with D perhaps TRBD1 (6 bases). V was trimmed by 8 bases and J by 4 bases, leaving 12 bases between them. Germline V gene lookup returns CDR1 LNHDA and CDR2 SQIVND (reference sequence). The CDR3 has 13 residues.

This chain uses TRBV4-3 with TRBJ2-1; 9 positions agree with TRBD2. There are 19 residues in the CDR3. J lost 4 bases, V lost 0 bases, and 13 bases had no gene match. Looked up from germline, CDR1 is LGHNA and CDR2 is YSLEER. The CDR3 sequence is CASSQDGWSAGGPYNEQFF. The CDR3 DNA is TGCGCCAGCAGCCAAGATGGTTGGTCAGCGGGGGGCCCTTACAATGAGCAGTTCTTC.

The J gene is TRBJ2-3, the V gene TRBV2; 9 bases fit TRBD2. The CDR3 is made up of 16 amino acids. Trimming at V came to 6 bases and at J to 6 bases, leaving 13 bases not matched to a gene. The germline gives CDR1 SNHLY, CDR2 FYNNEI. The DNA for the CDR3 is TGTGCCAGCAGAACCCCTAGCGGGGAAACGGTGGATACGCAGTATTTT. The encoded protein is CASRTPSGETVDTQYF.

This chain joins TRBV24-1 and TRBJ2-7; perhaps TRBD2 as D (6 bases). There are 12 residues in the CDR3. Trimming removed 4 bases at V and 8 bases at J, with 11 bases between. Germline CDR1 and CDR2: KGHDR and SFDVKD. The CDR3 spells CATSETGGKQYF. In DNA, the CDR3 is TGTGCCACCAGTGAGACTGGGGGGAAGCAGTACTTC.